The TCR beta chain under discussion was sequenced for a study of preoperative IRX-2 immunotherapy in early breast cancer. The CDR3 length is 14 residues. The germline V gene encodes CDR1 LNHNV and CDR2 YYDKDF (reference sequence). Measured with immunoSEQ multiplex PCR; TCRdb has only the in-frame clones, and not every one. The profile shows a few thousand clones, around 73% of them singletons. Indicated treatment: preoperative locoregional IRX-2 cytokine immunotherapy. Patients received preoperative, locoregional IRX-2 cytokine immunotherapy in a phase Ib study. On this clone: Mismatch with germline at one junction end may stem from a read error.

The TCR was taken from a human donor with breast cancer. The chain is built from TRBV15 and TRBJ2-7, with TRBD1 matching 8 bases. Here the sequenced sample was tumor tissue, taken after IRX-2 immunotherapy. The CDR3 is CASSWPDRDREQYF. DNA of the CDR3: TGTGCCAGCAGCTGGCCGGACAGGGACCGGGAGCAGTACTTC.